The present T cell receptor (beta chain) was sequenced within a study of blood T cell repertoires in COVID-19. Looking at the study overall: From the United States, Italy and Spain came samples of acute and convalescent COVID-19. T cells, B-cell-depleted T cells, or PBMCs supplied cDNA or gDNA.

The CDR3 loop spans 14 amino acids. Trimming pared 3 bases from V and 2 bases from J, leaving 9 bases between. The germline V gene has CDR1 MRHNA and CDR2 SNTAGT. The authors' processing: It was from reference gene primer amplification that nucleated cell counts were estimated. Data came from immunoSEQ multiplex PCR; TCRdb stores just in-frame clones and leaves some out. V and J calls and clone size come straight from that table; D and trimming were deduced from the DNA. Of some 380,000 clones listed, 90% were seen once; the top ten hold 6.5%. The TCR sequence derives from a young man with active or convalescent COVID-19. This sequence joins TRBV6-4 and TRBJ2-3; no reliable D call. Sequencing input: peripheral blood. CDR3 DNA sequence: TGTGCCAGCAGTGATGAGGCTATCACAGATACGCAGTATTTT. Encoded protein: CASSDEAITDTQYF.